A selection of T cell receptor beta chains follows, all from one sample in a study of blood T cell repertoires in COVID-19. The data were produced by immunoSEQ multiplex PCR, yet TCRdb's version contains in-frame clones alone and is incomplete. The table shows about 210,000 clones, with about 88% occurring only once. Sample: peripheral blood. Source of these receptors: a middle-aged woman with acute or convalescent COVID-19. The conserved cysteine and the conserved F or W are not part of the CDR3 here.

cdr3_aa v_call cdr3_length j_call
ASSWTGGNEKLF TRBV7-2 12 TRBJ1-4
ASSRSGNSPLH TRBV12-3/TRBV12-4 11 TRBJ1-6
AISESRRGNQPQH TRBV10-3 13 TRBJ1-5
ASSQDLRGGSQETQY TRBV3-1/TRBV3-2 15 TRBJ2-5
ASSFLAGGSDTQY TRBV7-9 13 TRBJ2-3
SVTDRDNTGELF TRBV29-1 12 TRBJ2-2
ASRSGSLNYGYT TRBV5-1 12 TRBJ1-2
ASSLTGVAGELF TRBV25-1 12 TRBJ2-2
ATSPGVAGGPGGELF TRBV10-3 15 TRBJ2-2
ASSYGQGRYTYTEAF TRBV7-2 15 TRBJ1-1
ASGWTVEAF TRBV12-5 9 TRBJ1-1
ASSVQTGAEKLF TRBV5-4 12 TRBJ1-4
AWSRGLVGRKEQF TRBV30 13 TRBJ2-1
ASSFLAGGPSETQY TRBV5-1 14 TRBJ2-5
ASSSFSGSFSGARDTQY TRBV27 17 TRBJ2-3
ATGGQGSGNTIY TRBV6-5 12 TRBJ1-3
ASSYNRGDTEAF TRBV13 12 TRBJ1-1
ASSLKGDRGNYT TRBV27 12 TRBJ1-2
ASTRDRGETDTQY TRBV9 13 TRBJ2-3
ASSYSGHGGNQPQH TRBV6-5 14 TRBJ1-5
ATRTGFNEQF TRBV27 10 TRBJ2-1
ASPTGDGYT TRBV18 9 TRBJ1-2
ASRTDTTSYSPLH TRBV19 13 TRBJ1-6
ASSRLLTGLVAAF TRBV5-8 13 TRBJ1-1
ASSPTTAGGLNSPLH TRBV18 15 TRBJ1-6
ASSGTGGNDYGYT TRBV7-2 13 TRBJ1-2
ASSSRDSYNEQF TRBV11-2 12 TRBJ2-1
ASSSDRASYTEAF TRBV6-6 13 TRBJ1-1
ASSEYRQGNQPQH TRBV2 13 TRBJ1-5
ASSPKLEGATDTQY TRBV18 14 TRBJ2-3
ASSSGLAGGREETQY TRBV7-9 15 TRBJ2-5
ASSPIMTTGASGNTIY TRBV18 16 TRBJ1-3
ASSVPGTGGSYGYT TRBV10-2 14 TRBJ1-2
ASSLASGGRTETQY TRBV11-1 14 TRBJ2-5
ASEFAGTGRDTQY TRBV25-1 13 TRBJ2-3
ASSAQVTRSPLH TRBV2 12 TRBJ1-6
ASRLTSSYNEQF TRBV2 12 TRBJ2-1
ASEGGGGRNEQF TRBV6-5 12 TRBJ2-1
ASTASGGNTEAF TRBV19 12 TRBJ1-1
ASSETGGGAEAF TRBV2 12 TRBJ1-1
ASSGHSPLH TRBV7-9 9 TRBJ1-6
ASSEPSGANVLT TRBV5-1 12 TRBJ2-6
ASSYPPGRFRGAF TRBV6-5 13 TRBJ1-1
ASRRGQETQY TRBV18 10 TRBJ2-5
AWSVNRGNYGYT TRBV30 12 TRBJ1-2
AWSGDRGTEAF TRBV30 11 TRBJ1-1
ASSLTELDSTQY TRBV5-4 12 TRBJ2-3
ASSVDRGSEKLF TRBV9 12 TRBJ1-4
ASSLALRNSGNTIY TRBV7-9 14 TRBJ1-3
ASSDLGTGHGPSY TRBV2 13 TRBJ2-4
ATPKGTSGGWGETQY TRBV2 15 TRBJ2-5
ASIKGGTGELF TRBV6-5 11 TRBJ2-2
ASSPLAGSQETQY TRBV5-1 13 TRBJ2-5
AWSPTGVKAGYT TRBV30 12 TRBJ1-2
ASREGLGGYT TRBV27 10 TRBJ1-2
ASSTHGTANTGELF TRBV9 14 TRBJ2-2
ASSPGGTFEETQY TRBV18 13 TRBJ2-5
ASSPTGSRNTEAF TRBV18 13 TRBJ1-1
ASSSGQPRTEAF TRBV11-2 12 TRBJ1-1
ASSPFQGIRETQY TRBV6-5 13 TRBJ2-5